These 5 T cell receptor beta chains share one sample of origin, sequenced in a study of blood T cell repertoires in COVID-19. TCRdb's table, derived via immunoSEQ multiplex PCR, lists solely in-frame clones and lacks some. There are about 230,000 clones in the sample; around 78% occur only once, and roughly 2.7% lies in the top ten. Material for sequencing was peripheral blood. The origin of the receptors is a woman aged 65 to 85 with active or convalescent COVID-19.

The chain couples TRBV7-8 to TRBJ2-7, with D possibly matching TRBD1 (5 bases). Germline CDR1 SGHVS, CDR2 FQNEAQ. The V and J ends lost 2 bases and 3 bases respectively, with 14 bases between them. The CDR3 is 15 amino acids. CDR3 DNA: TGTGCCAGCAGCTTACTCGGAAGCAGGGACTACGAGCAGTACTTC. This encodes CASSLLGSRDYEQYF. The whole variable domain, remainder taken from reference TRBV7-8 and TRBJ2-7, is GAGVSQSPRYKVAKRGQDVALRCDPISGHVSLFWYQQALGQGPEFLTYFQNEAQLDKSGLPSDRFFAERPEGSVSTLKIQRTQQEDSAVYLCASSLLGSRDYEQYFGPGTRLTVT.

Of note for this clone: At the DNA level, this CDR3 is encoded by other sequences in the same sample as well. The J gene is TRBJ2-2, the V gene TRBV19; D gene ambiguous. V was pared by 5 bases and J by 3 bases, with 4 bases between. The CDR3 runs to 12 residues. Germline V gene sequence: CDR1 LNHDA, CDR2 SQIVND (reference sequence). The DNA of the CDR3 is TGTGCCAGTAGTCCATACACCGGGGAGCTGTTTTTT. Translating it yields CASSPYTGELFF.

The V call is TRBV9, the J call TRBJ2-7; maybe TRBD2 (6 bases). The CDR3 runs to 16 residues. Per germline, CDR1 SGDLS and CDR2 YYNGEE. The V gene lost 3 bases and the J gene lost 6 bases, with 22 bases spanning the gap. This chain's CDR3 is CASSAQVTSFPLEQYF. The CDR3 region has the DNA TGTGCCAGCAGCGCCCAAGTCACTAGCTTCCCCCTCGAGCAGTACTTC.

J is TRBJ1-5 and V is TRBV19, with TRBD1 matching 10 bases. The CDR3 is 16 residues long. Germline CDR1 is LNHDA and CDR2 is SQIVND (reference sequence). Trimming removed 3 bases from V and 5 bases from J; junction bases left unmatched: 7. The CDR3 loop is CASSITGTGVYQPQHF. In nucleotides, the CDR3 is TGTGCCAGTAGTATTACCGGGACAGGGGTATATCAGCCCCAGCATTTT.

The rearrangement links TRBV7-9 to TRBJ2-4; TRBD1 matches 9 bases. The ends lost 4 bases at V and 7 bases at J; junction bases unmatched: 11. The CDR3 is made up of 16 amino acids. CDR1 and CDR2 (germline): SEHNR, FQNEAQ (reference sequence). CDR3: CASSSTGGKGFNIQYF. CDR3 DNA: TGTGCCAGCAGCTCAACAGGGGGCAAGGGGTTCAACATTCAGTACTTC.